In this sample, the clone carrying this T cell receptor (beta chain) is large. Its antigen is not identified. The size of this beta chain means little, since it is a stray read in a library made for alpha chains. In the library, each TCR cDNA molecule bore its own unique molecular identifier. TCRdb fed the 5' RACE reads into MiXCR, producing one record per CDR3 protein. The sample comprises over a thousand distinct CDR3 sequences, around 13% of which are singletons, and more than 15% rests with the top ten. Time point meaning: sample taken at primary tumor resection. The roughly 68 donors had untreated early-stage non-small cell lung cancer. Unsorted tumor, nontumor lung tissue or cryopreserved PBMC supplied the whole RNA. Trimming removed 3 bases from V and 3 bases from J, with 14 bases in between. The CDR3 sequence is 14 residues long. The germline V gene has CDR1 DFQATT and CDR2 SNEGSKA (reference sequence).

This sample was taken from a study of spatial heterogeneity in lung cancer. Study background: Bulk RNA-seq from matched material yielded a T cell module score that correlated strongly with TCR transcript counts in tumor regions.

Study-wide results and limits: Higher tumor mutation counts went along with higher counts of expanded intratumoral alpha and beta TCRs.

Sample: lung tumor tissue, taken at surgery. The genes are TRBV20-1 and TRBJ1-1; the D gene is possibly TRBD1 (5 bases). This TCR was sampled from a male donor with early-stage non-small cell lung cancer. In nucleotides, the CDR3 is TGCAGTGCTAGGGATCCGGGGGGACACACTGAAGCTTTCTTT. Its protein product is CSARDPGGHTEAFF.